This T cell receptor beta chain was identified during a study of T cell repertoires in cytomegalovirus infection. At the level of the study: Recently identified HLA-C-restricted CMV epitopes and well-studied HLA-B-restricted CMV epitopes were used by the study. Matching HLA type, along with CMV infection, was indicated by public TCR beta signatures. Points from the study as a whole: The ex vivo response was dominated by HLA-C-restricted CMV-specific TCR beta clonotypes.

TCRdb reprocessed the reads via MiXCR and lists one record per CDR3 protein. This sample has some 590,000 distinct CDR3 sequences, with just under 40% found just once. The CDR3 covers 15 residues. Trimming shortened V by 1 base and J by 8 bases, and 14 bases separated the two germline ends. Germline CDR1 reads LNHDA; CDR2 reads SQIVND (reference sequence). Notes on this clonotype: Its matching antigen is unknown.

The rearrangement links TRBV19 to TRBJ1-4; TRBD1 might be the D (5 bases). The material sequenced was cultured PBMCs, taken from culture after CMV antigen stimulation. The receptor was derived from a human donor in good health (CMV status not recorded). Some clones in this sample may be carry-over from other donors' samples. The CDR3 region is CASSIGPGLLEKLFF. In DNA, the CDR3 is TGTGCCAGTAGTATAGGACCGGGACTCCTGGAAAAACTGTTTTTT. Together with reference TRBV19 and TRBJ1-4, the CDR3 gives the full variable domain: DGGITQSPKYLFRKEGQNVTLSCEQNLNHDAMYWYRQDPGQGLRLIYYSQIVNDFQKGDIAEGYSVSREKKESFPLTVTSAQKNPTAFYLCASSIGPGLLEKLFFGSGTQLSVL.